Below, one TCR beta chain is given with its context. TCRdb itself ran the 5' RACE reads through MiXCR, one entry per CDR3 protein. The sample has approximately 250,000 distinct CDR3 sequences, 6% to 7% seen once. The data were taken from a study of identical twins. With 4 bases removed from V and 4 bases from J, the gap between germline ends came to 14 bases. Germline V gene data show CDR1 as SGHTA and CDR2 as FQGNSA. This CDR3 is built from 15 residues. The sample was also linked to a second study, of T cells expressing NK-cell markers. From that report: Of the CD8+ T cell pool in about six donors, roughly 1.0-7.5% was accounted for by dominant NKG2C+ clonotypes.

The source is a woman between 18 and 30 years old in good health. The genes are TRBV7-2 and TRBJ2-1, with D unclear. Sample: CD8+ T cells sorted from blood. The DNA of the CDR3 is TGTGCCAGCAGCTCGGCGAGAGTGTCATACAATGAGCAGTTCTTC. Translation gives CASSSARVSYNEQFF. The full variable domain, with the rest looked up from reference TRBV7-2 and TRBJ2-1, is GAGVSQSPSNKVTEKGKDVELRCDPISGHTALYWYRQSLGQGLEFLIYFQGNSAPDKSGLPSDRFSAERTGGSVSTLTIQRTQQEDSAVYLCASSSARVSYNEQFFGPGTRLTVL.